This T cell receptor (beta chain) derives from a study of cytomegalovirus exposure and HLA in healthy donors. Germline CDR1 and CDR2: SSHAT and FNYEAQ (reference sequence). This CDR3 region has 15 residues. The table lists this clone with a few counts. Germline is not matched at one junction end, which may reflect a read error. The PCR contained 60 Vbeta and 13 Jbeta primers. Sequencing used immunoSEQ multiplex PCR; TCRdb keeps in-frame clones, though not all of them. The table lists about 190,000 clones, over 60% of them singletons. The receptor was derived from a young man in good health and CMV-seropositive. The sequencing sample was made of PBMCs. The chain carries TRBV7-7 and TRBJ2-5; 8 bases fit TRBD2. DNA of the CDR3: TGTGCTAGCAGTCGGGGGGGAGGGAAACAAGAGACCCAGTACTTC. This gives the protein CASSRGGGKQETQYF. Supplemented by reference TRBV7-7 and TRBJ2-5, the full variable domain reads GAGVSQSPRYKVTKRGQDVTLRCDPISSHATLYWYQQALGQGPEFLTYFNYEAQPDKSGLPSDRFSAERPEGSISTLTIQRTEQRDSAMYRCASSRGGGKQETQYFGPGTRLLVL.